What follows describes a single T cell receptor (beta chain). Its antigen remains unidentified. The sample comes from a study of T-cell reconstitution after alpha-beta-depleted transplantation in children. Points from the study as a whole: There were reportedly several hundred expanded graft clones from which alpha-beta T cells came about two months after transplant. The study traced high day-60 TCRbeta diversity in some patients to surviving recipient T cells and thymic progenitors. T-cell counts and diversity were attributed mostly to newly produced T cells one year after transplant.

Looked up from germline, CDR1 is LNHNV and CDR2 is YYDKDF (reference sequence). This CDR3 region has 16 residues. After removal of 0 bases from V and 9 bases from J, the junction contained 8 bases not matched to a gene. This sample's TCRbeta library carried unique molecular identifier barcodes. TCRdb re-called the PCR reads through MiXCR, storing one row per CDR3 protein. Seen here are 780,000 or so distinct CDR3 sequences, approximately 15% observed once, and the top ten hold approximately 5%. The TCR originated in a male patient younger than 18 who had a stem cell transplant for acute lymphoblastic leukemia, so the T cells may come from the graft donor. Sequenced here: PBMCs, mostly from graft donor cells, sampled 360 days after TCRalphabeta/CD19-depleted stem cell transplant. J is TRBJ2-1 and V is TRBV15; 10 positions match TRBD2. The CDR3 protein is CATSREASGSRSEQFF. In nucleotides, the CDR3 is TGTGCCACCAGCAGAGAGGCTAGCGGGAGTAGAAGTGAGCAGTTCTTC. Combining the CDR3 with reference TRBV15 and TRBJ2-1 gives the whole variable domain DAMVIQNPRYQVTQFGKPVTLSCSQTLNHNVMYWYQQKSSQAPKLLFHYYDKDFNNEADTPDNFQSRRPNTSFCFLDIRSPGLGDTAMYLCATSREASGSRSEQFFGPGTRLTVL.